These 13 T cell receptor beta chains were all obtained from the same sample, sequenced in a study of blood T cell repertoires in COVID-19 (dated by TCRdb to between 2020 and 2021). The library was built by means of the immunoSEQ multiplex PCR assay. The table comes from immuneACCESS by way of TCRdb, which keeps in-frame sequences with V and J called. Part of the clones is missing from these tables; in studies checked, under half for an unresolved V gene and the rest for unknown reasons. Across this sample there are about 35,000 clones, with 60% to 80% seen only once. Of the sample, approximately 14% is held by the ten largest clones. Sequenced: peripheral blood. The receptors originated from a man older than 75 with active or convalescent COVID-19.

The chain uses TRBV10-2 and TRBJ2-7; 8 bases agree with TRBD1. Germline V lookup: CDR1 WSHSY, CDR2 SAAADI. The CDR3 contains 16 residues. V was clipped by 2 bases and J by 3 bases; unmatched bases: 9. CDR3: CASSEGPDRVGYEQYF. CDR3 DNA: TGCGCCAGCAGTGAGGGACCGGACAGGGTGGGCTACGAGCAGTACTTC.

By frequency in the sample, this clone is large. V and J are TRBV4-2 and TRBJ2-6; D not resolved. Germline CDR1 is LGHNA and CDR2 is YNFKEQ. The V end lost 4 bases, the J end lost 1 base, and 8 bases lay between the germline ends. The CDR3 loop spans 15 amino acids. CDR3 in amino acids: CASSRAPSGANVLTF. DNA of the CDR3: TGTGCCAGCAGCCGAGCGCCGTCTGGGGCCAACGTCCTGACTTTC.

The chain recombines TRBV5-1 with TRBJ2-7; TRBD1 matches 10 bases. Germline CDR1 SGHRS, CDR2 YFSETQ. V gave up 7 bases and J gave up 1 base; unmatched junction bases: 8. The CDR3 spans 15 residues. CDR3 region: CASRSGTGVSYEQYF. DNA of the CDR3: TGCGCCAGCCGATCCGGGACAGGGGTGTCCTACGAGCAGTACTTC.

In its sample, this clone was seen once. The CDR3 here is CASSPRRDSNQPQHF. In DNA, the CDR3 is TGTGCCAGCTCACCGAGGCGAGATAGCAATCAGCCCCAGCATTTT. The genes are TRBV18 and TRBJ1-5; D unresolved. V dropped 3 bases and J dropped 0 bases, with 9 bases sitting between them. The CDR3 spans 15 residues. CDR1 is KGHSH, CDR2 LQKENI, per germline.

This sequence joins TRBV18 and TRBJ2-5; 12 bases match TRBD1. Germline V gives CDR1 KGHSH, CDR2 LQKENI. The CDR3 spans 15 residues. J gave up 5 bases and V 3 bases, and 4 bases lay outside the gene matches. CDR3 nucleotides: TGTGCCAGCTCACCGATCGGGACAGGGGGCGAGACCCAGTACTTC. It specifies CASSPIGTGGETQYF.

The chain combines TRBV27 with TRBJ1-5; D is ambiguous. This CDR3 spans 14 amino acids. The germline gives CDR1 MNHEY, CDR2 SMNVEV (reference sequence). The ends were cut back, 5 bases at V and 0 bases at J, with 8 bases in the middle. The CDR3: CASSPQNSNQPQHF. In DNA form, the CDR3 reads TGTGCCAGCAGTCCCCAGAATAGCAATCAGCCCCAGCATTTT.

The chain couples TRBV2 to TRBJ2-1; 7 bases are a match to TRBD2. This CDR3 comprises 14 residues. J was trimmed by 7 bases and V by 10 bases; bases with no gene match: 13. CDR1 and CDR2 from the germline V gene are SNHLY and FYNNEI. CDR3 residues: CATKLALKVNEQFF. DNA of the CDR3: TGTGCCACCAAACTAGCGCTCAAAGTAAATGAGCAGTTCTTC.

The chain uses TRBV7-2 and TRBJ1-6; 10 bases are shared with TRBD1. Germline V gene lookup returns CDR1 SGHTA and CDR2 FQGNSA. After removal of 5 bases from V and 7 bases from J, the junction contained 8 bases not matched to a gene. This CDR3 contains 16 residues. CDR3: CASSLNPGQGNSPLHF. The CDR3 coding sequence is TGTGCCAGCAGCCTCAACCCGGGACAGGGGAATTCACCCCTCCACTTT.

The rearrangement links TRBV29-1 to TRBJ1-2; maybe TRBD1 (5 bases). The CDR3 sequence is 13 residues long. The V end was cut by 1 base, the J end by 8 bases, with 14 bases between. The V gene's germline CDR1 is SQVTM and CDR2 ANQGSEA. The CDR3 protein is CSVEGGASRGYTF. The CDR3 coding sequence is TGCAGCGTTGAAGGCGGGGCAAGTAGGGGCTACACCTTC.

The rearrangement joins TRBV2 to TRBJ2-7; 8 bases line up with TRBD2. Trimming removed 4 bases from V and 6 bases from J; junction bases left unmatched: 5. The CDR3 is 13 residues long. The germline gives CDR1 SNHLY, CDR2 FYNNEI. The CDR3 sequence is CASSAGLVPEQYF. CDR3 coding DNA: TGTGCCAGCAGTGCGGGACTAGTTCCCGAGCAGTACTTC.

V is TRBV10-2 and J is TRBJ2-7; TRBD1 matches at 7 bases. Germline loops: CDR1 WSHSY, CDR2 SAAADI. The CDR3 has 13 residues. Trimming cost V 4 bases and J 13 bases; bases outside gene matches: 13. CDR3: CASSAEGQTPPYF. The CDR3 DNA is TGCGCCAGCAGTGCCGAGGGACAGACACCACCTTACTTC.

This chain's CDR3 is CASSYQGAGETQYF. CDR3 DNA sequence: TGTGCCAGCAGCTACCAGGGGGCTGGGGAGACCCAGTACTTC. The genes are TRBV7-2 and TRBJ2-5, with 8 positions matching TRBD1. Germline CDR1 SGHTA, CDR2 FQGNSA. V shed 4 bases and J 5 bases; nucleotides not matched to a gene: 6. CDR3 length: 14 residues.

There are a few counts of this clone. The chain carries TRBV13 and TRBJ2-1; 8 nucleotides match TRBD2. The germline V gene has CDR1 PRHDT and CDR2 FYEKMQ (reference sequence). CDR3 length: 15 amino acids. With V trimmed by 8 bases and J by 4 bases, 10 bases remained unmatched. The CDR3 sequence is CASGLWTSWYNEQFF. Here the CDR3 DNA reads TGTGCCAGCGGCCTTTGGACTAGCTGGTACAATGAGCAGTTCTTC.